This TCR beta chain was sequenced during a study of Ad26.COV2.S vaccination and SARS-CoV-2 variants. Study overall: It was the COV1001 Ad26.COV2.S trial arm that included the donor.

Findings and limits, study-wide: Across vaccine and placebo recipients, the breadth of non-spike TCRs was similar.

The repertoire was sequenced with immunoSEQ multiplex PCR; TCRdb's copy has only in-frame clones and lacks some. The table has 440,000 or so clones, less than 95% seen once. CDR3 size: 15 residues. J lost 3 bases, V lost 7 bases, and 6 bases had no gene match. CDR1 and CDR2 from the germline V gene are SQVTM and ANQGSEA. A word on this clone: The antigen is unknown.

Treatment in this sample: around 19 received Ad26.COV2.S at low or high dose, single or two shots; roughly 5 received placebo; per-sample allocation not given. Specimens were obtained on day 63 following the first vaccine or placebo injection. An adult donor aged 18-55 years was enrolled in Boston. The chain couples TRBV29-1 to TRBJ2-1, with 13 positions matching TRBD2. Sequencing used peripheral blood, obtained in a trial of Ad26.COV2.S vaccine versus placebo. The sequence derives from a person between 18 and 60 years old who received the Ad26.COV2.S COVID-19 vaccine or a placebo. The chain's CDR3 is CSADRTSGSYNEQFF. The CDR3 DNA follows: TGCAGCGCCGACCGGACTAGCGGGAGCTACAATGAGCAGTTCTTC.